The 8 T cell receptor beta chains below come from one sample, sequenced in a study of shared clonotypes between healthy human individuals. Some clones are missing from TCRdb's copy, which holds only in-frame ones; the method was immunoSEQ multiplex PCR. The sample includes 2 million to 2.5 million clones, under 97% of them seen just once. Sequencing used naive CD4+ T cells sorted from blood. The subset is: CD45RA+ positively selected. The receptors derive from a man aged 18 to 29 in good health.

The rearrangement uses TRBV7-2 and TRBJ2-1; 12 positions agree with TRBD2. Germline lookup yields CDR1 SGHTA and CDR2 FQGNSA. This CDR3 is built from 15 residues. The J segment lost 8 bases and the V segment lost 4 bases, leaving 6 bases of the junction unmatched. In nucleotides, the CDR3 is TGTGCCAGCAGCTCCCGACTAGCGGGAGAGTATGAGCAGTTCTTC. Translation: CASSSRLAGEYEQFF.

J is TRBJ2-7 and V is TRBV7-9; maybe TRBD1 (6 bases). V was shortened by 2 bases and J by 5 bases, with 16 bases between the two germline ends. Germline CDR1 and CDR2: SEHNR and FQNEAQ (reference sequence). The CDR3 length is 15 residues. As DNA, the CDR3 is TGTGCCAGCAGCTTACTAGGCTGGGGGCTCCACGAGCAGTACTTC. Its translation is CASSLLGWGLHEQYF.

The V call is TRBV6-6, the J call TRBJ1-2; D unresolved. The ends were cut back, 4 bases at V and 3 bases at J, with 9 bases in the middle. Germline CDR1 and CDR2: MNHNY and SVGAGI (reference sequence). CDR3 size: 13 residues. Written as DNA, the CDR3 is TGTGCCAGCAGTTCTCGGCGCGACTATGGCTACACCTTC. Translation gives CASSSRRDYGYTF.

This sequence joins TRBV27 and TRBJ1-6, with D possibly TRBD1 on 5 matching bases. The germline V and J ends were trimmed by 6 bases and 10 bases, with 19 bases remaining between them. The germline V gene has CDR1 MNHEY and CDR2 SMNVEV (reference sequence). The CDR3 contains 15 residues. This CDR3 reads CASRTGTVSGSPLHF. CDR3 bases: TGTGCCAGCAGAACCGGGACGGTTTCGGGATCACCCCTCCACTTT.

This clone was detected only once. The gene calls are TRBV9 and TRBJ2-2, with D unclear. The CDR3 spans 14 residues. V lost 0 bases and J 4 bases, leaving 7 bases between the germline ends. Germline V gene sequence: CDR1 SGDLS, CDR2 YYNGEE. The CDR3 DNA is TGTGCCAGCAGCGTAGCCGTGAGCACCGGGGAGCTGTTTTTT. Amino acid sequence: CASSVAVSTGELFF.

The rearrangement joins TRBV5-6 to TRBJ2-5; D unresolved. The V end lost 0 bases, the J end lost 4 bases, and 4 bases lay between the germline ends. Germline CDR1 is SGHDT and CDR2 is YYEEEE. This CDR3 spans 12 amino acids. In nucleotides, the CDR3 is TGTGCCAGCAGCTTGGCCAGAGAGACCCAGTACTTC. Translation gives CASSLARETQYF.

This rearrangement joins TRBV2 to TRBJ1-5; 7 nucleotides line up with TRBD1. This CDR3 is built from 15 residues. From germline, CDR1 is SNHLY and CDR2 FYNNEI. The junction had 5 bases not matched to a gene; V was cut back by 6 bases and J by 0 bases. CDR3 region: CASRGDSYSNQPQHF. CDR3 DNA: TGTGCCAGCAGGGGGGACAGTTATAGCAATCAGCCCCAGCATTTT. The full variable domain, its missing parts supplied by reference TRBV2 and TRBJ1-5, is EPEVTQTPSHQVTQMGQEVILRCVPISNHLYFYWYRQILGQKVEFLVSFYNNEISEKSEIFDDQFSVERPDGSNFTLKIRSTKLEDSAMYFCASRGDSYSNQPQHFGDGTRLSIL.

This chain joins TRBV19 and TRBJ1-5, with D uncertain. The CDR3 sequence is 14 residues long. Trimming stripped 5 bases from V and 2 bases from J, with 10 bases between. In germline, CDR1 is LNHDA, CDR2 SQIVND (reference sequence). The CDR3 DNA reads as TGTGCCAGTAGTCAAGACGGAGGCAATCAGCCCCAGCATTTT. This gives the protein CASSQDGGNQPQHF.